The 30 T cell receptor beta chains listed next were all sequenced from one sample in a study of T cell repertoires in cytomegalovirus infection. Their antigens are not known. TCRdb independently ran MiXCR on the reads; one entry per CDR3 protein. The profile shows fewer than 350,000 distinct CDR3 sequences, almost 30% of them singletons. This sample comprised cultured PBMCs, obtained from culture after CMV antigen stimulation. The receptors come from a human donor in good health (CMV status not recorded). Some clones in this sample may be carry-over from other donors' samples.

V is TRBV25-1 and J is TRBJ2-3, with no clear D. This CDR3 spans 16 amino acids. CDR1 is MGHDK, CDR2 SYGVNS, per germline. The ends were cut back, 3 bases at V and 1 base at J, with 14 bases in the middle. CDR3 nucleotides: TGTGCCAGCAGTGATCCGATCGGGCCACGCACAGATACGCAGTATTTT. Its protein is CASSDPIGPRTDTQYF.

J is TRBJ2-3 and V is TRBV15; 9 bases fit TRBD1. CDR1 and CDR2 (germline): LNHNV, YYDKDF (reference sequence). V trimming: 3 bases; J trimming: 7 bases; junction bases outside the gene matches: 8. This CDR3 region has 15 residues. CDR3 region: CATSRPGQGRNTQYF. The CDR3 nucleotides read TGTGCCACCAGCAGGCCGGGACAGGGCCGAAATACGCAGTATTTT.

A few counts support this clonotype. The rearrangement uses TRBV27 and TRBJ2-2, with TRBD1 as a possible D gene (6 bases). The CDR3 totals 18 residues. From germline, CDR1 is MNHEY and CDR2 SMNVEV (reference sequence). Between the trimmed V and J ends, which lost 4 bases and 4 bases, there was a span of 22 bases. The CDR3: CASSYTGTPTVGTGELFF. In DNA form, the CDR3 reads TGTGCCAGCAGTTACACCGGGACACCCACAGTGGGCACCGGGGAGCTGTTTTTT.

The chain is built from TRBV5-1 and TRBJ2-3, with unresolved D. The CDR3 consists of 16 residues. Germline CDR1 is SGHRS and CDR2 is YFSETQ. The V end lost 0 bases, the J end lost 6 bases, and 17 bases lay between the germline ends. CDR3 bases: TGCGCCAGCAGCTTGGACGGTTGGTTTGGAGACGATACGCAGTATTTT. This gives the protein CASSLDGWFGDDTQYF.

Many counts were recorded for this clonotype. The chain employs TRBV27 and TRBJ2-1, with D tentatively TRBD1 (7 bases). Germline CDR1 is MNHEY and CDR2 is SMNVEV (reference sequence). The V end lost 5 bases, the J end lost 4 bases, and 12 bases lay between the germline ends. The CDR3 loop spans 14 amino acids. CDR3 residues: CASSGQGGYNEQFF. In DNA form, the CDR3 reads TGTGCCAGCAGTGGCCAGGGGGGATACAATGAGCAGTTCTTC.

This clonotype was seen only a few times. The chain joins TRBV7-3 to TRBJ2-2, with 8 positions matching TRBD2. Per germline, CDR1 SGHTA and CDR2 FQGTGA. With V trimmed by 4 bases and J by 4 bases, 11 bases remained unmatched. The CDR3 is 17 amino acids. In DNA, the CDR3 is TGTGCCAGCAGCTCCTACCGAGCGGGAGCTGGCACCGGGGAGCTGTTTTTT. Translation gives CASSSYRAGAGTGELFF.

This clonotype was detected ten times or more. The rearrangement links TRBV7-2 to TRBJ2-7, with 7 bases that match TRBD2. From germline, CDR1 is SGHTA and CDR2 FQGNSA. V shed 5 bases and J 0 bases; nucleotides not matched to a gene: 10. This CDR3 is 16 amino acids long. Written as DNA, the CDR3 is TGTGCCAGCAGCCCGTTGGGGGGAGGGTCCTCCTACGAGCAGTACTTC. Translated: CASSPLGGGSSYEQYF.

This clonotype came up a few times. The chain uses TRBV7-9 and TRBJ2-7; D might be TRBD1 or TRBD2, each matching 5 bases. V shed 5 bases and J shed 3 bases, with 20 bases lying between them. Germline V gene lookup returns CDR1 SEHNR and CDR2 FQNEAQ (reference sequence). The CDR3 length is 16 residues. CDR3 protein: CASSPSGPTVSYEQYF. In DNA, the CDR3 is TGTGCCAGCAGCCCATCGGGACCCACGGTGAGCTACGAGCAGTACTTC.

This clonotype was seen more than once but under ten times. The V call is TRBV28, the J call TRBJ1-1; TRBD1 agrees at 9 bases. With V trimmed by 0 bases and J by 6 bases, 8 bases remained unmatched. This CDR3 region has 16 residues. Germline V CDR1 and CDR2: MDHEN, SYDVKM. Here the CDR3 DNA reads TGTGCCAGCAGTTTATGGGGACAGGGAGAAGGGGCTGAAGCTTTCTTT. Protein sequence: CASSLWGQGEGAEAFF.

The chain is built from TRBV3-1 and TRBJ2-5; 15 positions match TRBD2. The trim removed 5 bases at V and 1 base at J, leaving 8 bases unmatched. Looked up from germline, CDR1 is LGHDT and CDR2 is YNNKEL (reference sequence). CDR3 length: 18 residues. The CDR3 DNA reads as TGTGCCAGCAGCTTCCGGACTAGCGGGAGGGCCCTCCAAGAGACCCAGTACTTC. Translation: CASSFRTSGRALQETQYF.

This clonotype has only a few counts. V is TRBV27 and J is TRBJ2-1; 9 bases are a match to TRBD2. Germline lookup yields CDR1 MNHEY and CDR2 SMNVEV (reference sequence). V lost 5 bases, J lost 6 bases, and 11 bases stayed unmatched. The CDR3 is 16 amino acids. The CDR3, as DNA: TGTGCCAGCAGTCCCCTCCAGCGGGGGGCCGGCAATGAGCAGTTCTTC. As protein: CASSPLQRGAGNEQFF.

The genes are TRBV10-3 and TRBJ1-3; D gene uncertain. The V and J ends lost 3 bases and 0 bases respectively, with 9 bases between them. The CDR3 totals 15 residues. The V gene's germline CDR1 is ENHRY and CDR2 SYGVKD. DNA of the CDR3: TGTGCCATCAGTGAAACGGGCTACTCTGGAAACACCATATATTTT. This translates into CAISETGYSGNTIYF.

V and J are TRBV11-2 and TRBJ1-1; D is uncertain. The CDR3 spans 15 residues. Trimming left V 2 bases short and J 0 bases short, with 10 bases between. Germline V gene lookup returns CDR1 SGHAT and CDR2 FQNNGV. CDR3 residues: CASSLRSSLNTEAFF. CDR3 DNA sequence: TGTGCCAGCAGCTTAAGGTCCAGCCTGAACACTGAAGCTTTCTTT.

This clonotype was observed a few times. CDR3 residues: CASSSPTGITGELFF. CDR3 coding DNA: TGTGCCAGCAGCTCGCCGACAGGGATTACCGGGGAGCTGTTTTTT. This rearrangement joins TRBV7-6 to TRBJ2-2, with 7 nucleotides matching TRBD1. The trim removed 4 bases at V and 5 bases at J, leaving 7 bases unmatched. The CDR3 runs 15 residues. CDR1 SGHVS and CDR2 FNYEAQ come from the germline V gene.

The rearrangement joins TRBV7-8 to TRBJ1-4; a possible D gene is TRBD1 (5 bases). This CDR3 spans 14 amino acids. Germline CDR1 reads SGHVS; CDR2 reads FQNEAQ. Trimming shortened V by 0 bases and J by 8 bases, and 10 bases separated the two germline ends. The CDR3 bases are TGTGCCAGCAGCTTAGCCCCCGAGGGGGAAAAACTGTTTTTT. As protein: CASSLAPEGEKLFF.

V usage is TRBV2 and J usage is TRBJ1-3; 7 bases fit TRBD1. J was trimmed by 4 bases and V by 8 bases; bases with no gene match: 14. Germline CDR1 and CDR2: SNHLY and FYNNEI. The CDR3 has 16 amino acids. CDR3 sequence (DNA): TGTGCCAGCGAAAAAGGCACAGGGGAGAGGGGAAACACCATATATTTT. As protein: CASEKGTGERGNTIYF.

CDR3 DNA: TGTGCCAGCAGTCGCCCCGGACAGGGAGGGGAGACCCAGTACTTC. Protein: CASSRPGQGGETQYF. This chain links TRBV28 with TRBJ2-5; tentative D call: TRBD1 (8 bases). Germline V gene sequence: CDR1 MDHEN, CDR2 SYDVKM. The CDR3 spans 15 residues. Trimming removed 5 bases at V and 5 bases at J, with 18 bases between.

The table lists this clonotype with a few counts. The chain uses TRBV6-5 and TRBJ2-1; D possibly corresponds to TRBD2 (5 bases). The V and J ends lost 0 bases and 12 bases respectively, with 12 bases between them. Germline V lookup: CDR1 MNHEY, CDR2 SVGAGI. The CDR3 is 13 residues long. CDR3 loop: CASSYSRVIGQFF. CDR3 DNA sequence: TGTGCCAGCAGTTACTCGAGGGTTATAGGGCAGTTCTTC.

The genes are TRBV10-3 and TRBJ1-5; unclear D gene. Germline V gene sequence: CDR1 ENHRY, CDR2 SYGVKD. This CDR3 comprises 15 residues. V lost 2 bases to trimming and J lost 0 bases, with 8 bases between them. CDR3 coding DNA: TGTGCCATCAGTGAGGGGCAGCTTAGCAATCAGCCCCAGCATTTT. Encoded protein: CAISEGQLSNQPQHF.

This chain links TRBV6-5 with TRBJ1-1, with a possible D match to TRBD1 (6 bases). Trimming removed 0 bases at V and 8 bases at J, with 13 bases between. Looked up from germline, CDR1 is MNHEY and CDR2 is SVGAGI. This CDR3 has 14 residues. The DNA of the CDR3 is TGTGCCAGCAGTTACTCACGTTTAAGGGGGGAAGCTTTCTTT. This sequence encodes CASSYSRLRGEAFF.

This CDR3 is CATQQAPGETQYF. CDR3 sequence (DNA): TGTGCCACCCAACAGGCCCCGGGGGAGACCCAGTACTTC. The rearrangement links TRBV24-1 to TRBJ2-5; D is perhaps TRBD1 or TRBD2 (5 bases each). The CDR3 spans 13 residues. Germline loops: CDR1 KGHDR, CDR2 SFDVKD. V shed 9 bases and J shed 5 bases, with 15 bases lying between them.

This clonotype was seen a few times. J is TRBJ1-2 and V is TRBV6-5; 7 nucleotides align to TRBD1. V lost 6 bases to trimming and J lost 7 bases; unmatched junction nucleotides: 11. Germline lookup yields CDR1 MNHEY and CDR2 SVGAGI. This CDR3 spans 14 amino acids. CDR3 sequence (DNA): TGTGCCAGCAGGAAGGGGCAGGGGGTGCTTGGCTACACCTTC. Protein sequence: CASRKGQGVLGYTF.

This chain uses TRBV6-1 with TRBJ1-4, with D possibly being TRBD1 (6 bases). The germline V gene has CDR1 MNHNS and CDR2 SASEGT. CDR3 length: 14 residues. The ends were cut back, 6 bases at V and 0 bases at J, with 8 bases in the middle. The CDR3 reads CASRQGSTNEKLFF. Here the CDR3 DNA reads TGTGCCAGCAGACAGGGCTCAACTAATGAAAAACTGTTTTTT.

This clonotype came up a few times. This CDR3 reads CASSLARTSGRAATGELFF. As DNA, the CDR3 is TGTGCCAGCAGCTTAGCGAGAACTAGCGGGAGGGCCGCCACCGGGGAGCTGTTTTTT. This chain joins TRBV7-8 and TRBJ2-2, with 13 bases that match TRBD2. With 0 bases clipped from V and 4 bases from J, the junction kept 8 bases outside the gene matches. The CDR3 is 19 residues long. Germline V gene data show CDR1 as SGHVS and CDR2 as FQNEAQ. The full variable domain, its missing parts supplied by reference TRBV7-8 and TRBJ2-2, is GAGVSQSPRYKVAKRGQDVALRCDPISGHVSLFWYQQALGQGPEFLTYFQNEAQLDKSGLPSDRFFAERPEGSVSTLKIQRTQQEDSAVYLCASSLARTSGRAATGELFFGEGSRLTVL.

The V call is TRBV4-3, the J call TRBJ1-6, with D unresolved. There are 16 residues in the CDR3. The V gene's germline CDR1 is LGHNA and CDR2 YSLEER. The V gene lost 1 base and the J gene lost 6 bases, with 13 bases spanning the gap. In nucleotides, the CDR3 is TGCGCCAGCAGCCAAGCGCAGGCAGCTAGTAATTCACCCCTCCACTTT. Residues: CASSQAQAASNSPLHF.

This chain connects TRBV19 to TRBJ1-2; 7 bases are shared with TRBD1. From germline, CDR1 is LNHDA and CDR2 SQIVND (reference sequence). V lost 2 bases, J lost 0 bases, and 9 bases stayed unmatched. The CDR3 is made up of 17 amino acids. The CDR3, as DNA: TGTGCCAGTAGTATATTCCCGACAGGGACGTCTAACTATGGCTACACCTTC. It is translated as CASSIFPTGTSNYGYTF.

The DNA for the CDR3 is TGTGCCAGCAGTCTCCGGCAGGGGGACTATAATTCACCCCTCCACTTT. Protein product: CASSLRQGDYNSPLHF. This sequence joins TRBV6-1 and TRBJ1-6, with 7 bases aligning to TRBD1. CDR1 is MNHNS, CDR2 SASEGT, per germline. With 5 bases clipped from V and 3 bases from J, the junction kept 7 bases outside the gene matches. The CDR3 totals 16 residues.

This clonotype showed up just a few times. This rearrangement joins TRBV28 to TRBJ1-3, with D possibly being TRBD1 (5 bases). V lost 9 bases, J lost 2 bases, and 8 bases lay in between. CDR3 length: 12 amino acids. The germline V gene encodes CDR1 MDHEN and CDR2 SYDVKM. The CDR3 loop reads CASSTAGNTIYF. The CDR3 nucleotides are TGTGCCAGTTCGACAGCTGGAAACACCATATATTTT.

The V call is TRBV10-3, the J call TRBJ1-3; D is possibly TRBD1 (6 bases). There are 13 residues in the CDR3. Germline assignment: CDR1 ENHRY and CDR2 SYGVKD. Trimming took off 10 bases at V and 0 bases at J, with 10 bases between the two ends. The DNA of the CDR3 is TGTGCCACCCGGGGGGCCTCTGGAAACACCATATATTTT. Residues: CATRGASGNTIYF.

This clonotype was found many times. The J gene is TRBJ2-1, the V gene TRBV7-8; D gene uncertain. V gave up 6 bases and J gave up 2 bases, with 14 bases separating them. The germline gives CDR1 SGHVS, CDR2 FQNEAQ. The CDR3 length is 15 residues. The CDR3 DNA follows: TGTGCCAGCAGTCCTCCCGCCGTTCCCTACAATGAGCAGTTCTTC. This encodes CASSPPAVPYNEQFF. Together with reference TRBV7-8 and TRBJ2-1, the CDR3 gives the full variable domain: GAGVSQSPRYKVAKRGQDVALRCDPISGHVSLFWYQQALGQGPEFLTYFQNEAQLDKSGLPSDRFFAERPEGSVSTLKIQRTQQEDSAVYLCASSPPAVPYNEQFFGPGTRLTVL.